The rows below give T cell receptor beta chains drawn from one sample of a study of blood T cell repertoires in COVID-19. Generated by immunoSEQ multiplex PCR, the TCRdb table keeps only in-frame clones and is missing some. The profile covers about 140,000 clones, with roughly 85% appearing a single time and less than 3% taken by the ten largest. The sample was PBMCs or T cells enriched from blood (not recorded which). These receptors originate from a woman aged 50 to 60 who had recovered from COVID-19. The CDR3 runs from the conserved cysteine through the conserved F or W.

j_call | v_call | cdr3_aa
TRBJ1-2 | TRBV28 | CASSLPGGANYGYTF
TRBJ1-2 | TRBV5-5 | CASSLQGQGVYGYTF
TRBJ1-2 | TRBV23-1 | CASSQSIGRLVVNYGYTF
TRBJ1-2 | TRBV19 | CASKPYRGIYGYTF
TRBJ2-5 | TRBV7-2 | CASSLTGQAHQETQYF
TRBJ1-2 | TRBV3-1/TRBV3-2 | CASGIQTNYGYTF
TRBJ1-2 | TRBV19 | CASSIGGGQEYGYTF
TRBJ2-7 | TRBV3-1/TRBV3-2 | CASSQSEEQYF
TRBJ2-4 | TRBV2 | CASRGTTIQYF
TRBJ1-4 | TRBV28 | CASSLGSPATNEKLFF
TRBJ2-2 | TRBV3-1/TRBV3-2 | CASSQDLPGYTGELFF
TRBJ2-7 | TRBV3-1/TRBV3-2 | CASSPNPSGVLYEQYF
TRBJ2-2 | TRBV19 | CASIFSGGSTGELFF
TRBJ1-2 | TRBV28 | CASSLSGQGMGYGYTF
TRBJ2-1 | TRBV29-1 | CSVSYSPNEQFF
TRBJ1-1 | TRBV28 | CASSPRYGTEAFF
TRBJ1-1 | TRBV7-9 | CASSLYGDSTEAFF
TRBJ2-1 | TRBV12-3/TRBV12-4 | CASSFGGGKREFF
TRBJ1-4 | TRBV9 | CASSGRTGTNEKLFF
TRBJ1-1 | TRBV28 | CASSFPDRGRFTEAFF
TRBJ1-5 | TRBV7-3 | CASSSVYQPQHF
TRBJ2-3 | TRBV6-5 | CASSSRGRGDTDTQYF
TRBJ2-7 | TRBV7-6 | CASSLGQLSEQYF
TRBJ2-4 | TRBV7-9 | CASSLAGGSRNF
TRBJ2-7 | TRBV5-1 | CASSSGNDYEQYF
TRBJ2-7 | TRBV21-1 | CAERWAGKYEQYF
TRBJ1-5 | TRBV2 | CASSPGQGAYQPQHF
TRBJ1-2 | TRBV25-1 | CASSDSGTGREADYTF
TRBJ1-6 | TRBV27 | CASRLGQESYNSPLHF